This TCR beta chain emerged from a study of beta chain features in type 1 diabetes. Study observations and caveats: VDJ junctions in type 1 diabetes patients carried more deletions and fewer insertions.

Roughly 110 mL of blood, on average, came from one heparinised draw per donor. As every portion of the isolated RNA was reverse transcribed, the sequencing read expressed TCRB transcripts. Method: immunoSEQ multiplex PCR; TCRdb's copy keeps in-frame clones and lacks some. This table holds some 270,000 clones, 13% to 15% found once. Worth noting for this clone: The antigen is not known.

CDR1 is SEHNR and CDR2 is FQNEAQ in the germline V gene (reference sequence). Trimming left V 0 bases short and J 2 bases short, with 8 bases between. The CDR3 loop spans 15 amino acids. The sequenced sample was naive CD4+ T cells from blood. The receptor's source is a woman between 40 and 50 years old in good health. The chain links TRBV7-9 to TRBJ1-3; no clear D. CDR3 sequence: CASSLARDAGNTIYF. CDR3 coding DNA: TGTGCCAGCAGCTTAGCGCGGGATGCTGGAAACACCATATATTTT.